This record looks at one T cell receptor beta chain sequence and its context. Its antigen is not identified. The CDR3 extends 3 residues past the end of the read, so its final part is completed from the germline J gene. The data were taken from a study of T cells in women clearing cervical HPV infection. Overall study findings and caveats: CIN3+ cases had significantly higher TCR richness than controls; evenness did not differ. Unknown T-cell numbers per sample may underlie the richness differences.

This CDR3 has 18 residues. CDR1 MDHEN and CDR2 SYDVKM come from the germline V gene. V lost 7 bases to trimming and J lost 8 bases, with 30 bases between them. TCRdb's table, derived via immunoSEQ multiplex PCR, lists solely in-frame clones and lacks some. The sample's table shows 30,000 to 45,000 clones. Specimen: blood buffy coat. The chain recombines TRBV28 with TRBJ2-1, with D maybe TRBD2 (6 bases). This sequence was found in a woman aged 18-69 years with a cervical HPV16 infection that either progressed to CIN3+ or cleared (not recorded which). The sequenced part of the CDR3 DNA is TGTGCCAGCAACCCCTCTTATGGAATCGGGGGATCTTGGTATGAG. Translation gives CASNPSYGIGGSWYE. The entire CDR3 protein is CASNPSYGIGGSWYEQFF. Combining the CDR3 with reference TRBV28 and TRBJ2-1 gives the whole variable domain DVKVTQSSRYLVKRTGEKVFLECVQDMDHENMFWYRQDPGLGLRLIYFSYDVKMKEKGDIPEGYSVSREKKERFSLILESASTNQTSMYLCASNPSYGIGGSWYEQFFGPGTRLTVL.